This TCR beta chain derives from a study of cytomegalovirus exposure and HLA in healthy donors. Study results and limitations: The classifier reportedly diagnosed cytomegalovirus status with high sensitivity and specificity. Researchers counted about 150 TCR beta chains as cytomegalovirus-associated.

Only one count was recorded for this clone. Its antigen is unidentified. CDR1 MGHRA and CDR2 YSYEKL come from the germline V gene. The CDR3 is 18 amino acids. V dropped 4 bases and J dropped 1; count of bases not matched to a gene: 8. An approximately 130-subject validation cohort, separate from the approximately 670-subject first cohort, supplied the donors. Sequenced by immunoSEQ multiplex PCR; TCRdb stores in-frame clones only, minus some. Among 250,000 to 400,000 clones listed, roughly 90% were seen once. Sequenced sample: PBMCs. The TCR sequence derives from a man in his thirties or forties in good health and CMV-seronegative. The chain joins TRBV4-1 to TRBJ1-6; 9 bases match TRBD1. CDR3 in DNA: TGCGCCAGCAGCCTATCGGACAGGGGTTTATCCTATAATTCACCCCTCCACTTT. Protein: CASSLSDRGLSYNSPLHF.